This TCR beta chain was captured in a study of blood T cell repertoires in COVID-19 (dated by TCRdb to the early 2020s). Regarding the study in general: Collaborator samples came from the United States, Italy and Spain and covered acute and convalescent phases of COVID-19. The material from the prospective study consisted of cDNA or gDNA derived from T cells, B-cell-depleted T cells, or PBMCs. A freely available public database, intended as a resource for researchers studying the immune response to SARS-CoV-2, is where the repertoires were released. HLA class I and class II types, where available, came from metadata supplied by the sample provider rather than from assay-based typing. A de-identified subject ID, COVID-19 status, age in years and sex were almost always included in the sample metadata. Subjects who had been exposed to COVID-19, were actively infected with it, or had recovered from it provided the deeply sampled blood TCRbeta repertoires that made up the dataset. The samples were drawn from two sources: the first 160 participants of the ongoing ImmuneRACE study, and fewer than 1,500 subjects contributed by 6 global collaborators.

TCRbeta CDR3 regions were amplified from genomic DNA by means of the immunoSEQ Assay, a bias-controlled multiplex PCR. Per the source publication's procedure: The number of nucleated cells in each sample was estimated from the amplification of reference gene primers within the assay. Sequence reads were collapsed and filtered to measure the absolute abundance of every unique TCRbeta CDR3 rearrangement. For each sample, productive Simpson clonality was calculated as the square root of Simpson's diversity index across productive rearrangements. What TCRdb holds here is the immuneACCESS table cut down to in-frame rearrangements. Part of the clones is not present; checked against another copy, under half of the missing clones reflect an unresolved V gene, and the others are unexplained. That table gives V, J and clone size, and the DNA gave D and trimming. Recorded for this sample are 210,000 or so clones; about nine tenths of them occurred a single time. The ten most abundant clones make up 4% to 4.5% of the sample.

Collaborating institutions collected whole blood in K2EDTA tubes following their own protocols. For TCRbeta analysis, collaborators shipped samples in one of three forms: frozen whole blood, isolated PBMCs, or DNA extracted from either of those sample types. Points on this clone: Its antigen remains undetermined. No much larger clonotype is one base removed from it; base qualities were not supplied.

A distance of 13 bases separates the germline ends of V and J, which lose 1 base and 5 bases respectively. The germline V gene (reference sequence) yields SGHNT for CDR1 and YYREEE for CDR2. Inclusive of the bounding cysteine and phenylalanine, the CDR3 is 15 residues long. The entry retains the CDR3 DNA only, 45 bases that are in frame from base 1. The paper as a whole reports these results and caveats: Clinical and demographic metadata were provided uncurated, with the amount varying by source and participant.

The chain is assembled from TRBV5-4 and TRBJ2-1; 7 matching bases give a weak D call of TRBD2. The material sequenced was peripheral blood. The receptor's source is a man in his fifties or sixties with acute or convalescent COVID-19. Here the CDR3 is given as CASSLPGGQDNEQFF. In nucleotide form, the sequence is TGTGCCAGCAGCTTGCCCGGGGGGCAGGACAATGAGCAGTTCTTC.